This entry lists 7 T cell receptor beta chains sequenced from one sample in a study of shared clonotypes between healthy human individuals. Profiling relied on immunoSEQ multiplex PCR, and the TCRdb table lists in-frame clones only, not all of them. The data contain around 2,000,000 clones, roughly 91% of them singletons. Naive CD8 cells were CD45RO-negative, positively selected for CCR7, excluding terminally differentiated effector memory CD45RA+ cells. The sequencing sample was made of naive CD8+ T cells from PBMCs. All receptors come from a man aged 18-30 years in good health. Some clones in this sample may be carry-over from other donors' samples.

As for this clone: The same CDR3 can be traced to other DNA sequences in this sample. The CDR3 reads CASSLDRGYEQYF. As DNA, the CDR3 is TGTGCCAGCAGCCTCGACAGGGGGTACGAGCAGTACTTC. The chain links TRBV5-4 to TRBJ2-7; 9 bases map to TRBD1. CDR1 is SGHNT and CDR2 is YYREEE in the germline V gene (reference sequence). Germline trimming cut 4 bases from V and 4 bases from J; bases unmatched to any gene: 3. The CDR3 is 13 residues long.

J is TRBJ2-1 and V is TRBV29-1, with 10 positions matching TRBD2. Germline lookup yields CDR1 SQVTM and CDR2 ANQGSEA. The CDR3 covers 14 residues. V dropped 7 bases and J dropped 4; count of bases not matched to a gene: 7. CDR3 loop: CSDIAGGPYNEQFF. The CDR3, as DNA: TGCAGCGATATAGCGGGAGGTCCATACAATGAGCAGTTCTTC.

This chain joins TRBV4-3 and TRBJ2-2; 10 bases line up with TRBD2. This CDR3 spans 17 amino acids. Germline CDR1 is LGHNA and CDR2 is YSLEER. With 1 base clipped from V and 1 base from J, the junction kept 3 bases outside the gene matches. CDR3 nucleotides: TGCGCCAGCAGCCAAGGGACTAGCGGAGGGAACACCGGGGAGCTGTTTTTT. Translated: CASSQGTSGGNTGELFF.

V is TRBV5-4 and J is TRBJ2-7; D remains unclear. The V end lost 0 bases, the J end lost 2 bases, and 6 bases lay between the germline ends. Per germline, CDR1 SGHNT and CDR2 YYREEE (reference sequence). This CDR3 has 13 residues. This CDR3 is CASSLDSAYEQYF. DNA of the CDR3: TGTGCCAGCAGCTTGGACAGTGCCTACGAGCAGTACTTC.

The CDR3: CATSGKGGEQYF. CDR3 sequence (DNA): TGTGCCACCAGCGGTAAAGGGGGCGAGCAGTACTTC. The rearrangement uses TRBV15 and TRBJ2-7, with TRBD1 as a possible D gene (6 bases). V lost 5 bases and J 6 bases, leaving 11 bases between the germline ends. The CDR3 loop spans 12 amino acids. Germline CDR1 is LNHNV and CDR2 is YYDKDF (reference sequence).

The gene calls are TRBV11-2 and TRBJ2-5; the D gene is possibly TRBD2 (7 bases). V dropped 7 bases and J dropped 1 base, with 13 bases sitting between them. The CDR3 sequence is 14 residues long. The germline V gene encodes CDR1 SGHAT and CDR2 FQNNGV. CDR3 loop: CASTRGAVQETQYF. DNA for the CDR3: TGTGCCAGCACCCGGGGGGCAGTCCAAGAGACCCAGTACTTC. Full variable domain (rest looked up from reference TRBV11-2 and TRBJ2-5): EAGVAQSPRYKIIEKRQSVAFWCNPISGHATLYWYQQILGQGPKLLIQFQNNGVVDDSQLPKDRFSAERLKGVDSTLKIQPAKLEDSAVYLCASTRGAVQETQYFGPGTRLLVL.

This rearrangement joins TRBV27 to TRBJ1-2; D is unclear. The CDR3 has 15 amino acids. The germline V and J ends were trimmed by 4 bases and 2 bases, with 14 bases remaining between them. CDR1 MNHEY and CDR2 SMNVEV come from the germline V gene (reference sequence). CDR3 DNA: TGTGCCAGCAGTTCCTCATCGACCAGGAACTATGGCTACACCTTC. This translates into CASSSSSTRNYGYTF.